The 26 T cell receptor beta chains reported below all come from one sample, sequenced in a study of cytomegalovirus exposure and HLA in healthy donors. PCR employed 60 Vbeta and 13 Jbeta primers. The assay was immunoSEQ multiplex PCR, and TCRdb's table has in-frame clones only and misses some. The data hold over 30,000 clones, with 60% to 70% observed a single time. Input material: PBMCs. The receptors here all came from a man aged 35 to 55 in good health and CMV-seropositive.

The chain carries TRBV4-2 and TRBJ1-5; the D gene is possibly TRBD1 (6 bases). V lost 1 base and J lost 8, with 12 bases in between. Germline loops: CDR1 LGHNA, CDR2 YNFKEQ. The CDR3 length is 14 residues. This chain's CDR3 is CASSQGQASEPQHF. DNA of the CDR3: TGTGCCAGCAGCCAAGGACAGGCCTCGGAGCCCCAGCATTTT.

This clone was recorded once. The V call is TRBV11-2, the J call TRBJ1-5; possible D gene TRBD1, 6 bases. This CDR3 region has 17 residues. Deletions cut 1 base from V and 1 base from J, with 14 bases between. The V gene's germline CDR1 is SGHAT and CDR2 FQNNGV. The CDR3 region has the DNA TGTGCCAGCAGCTTAGGACGGGGCAGGGGCAGCAATCAGCCCCAGCATTTT. Its protein product is CASSLGRGRGSNQPQHF.

In its sample, this clone was seen a few times. J is TRBJ1-5 and V is TRBV7-2; D might be TRBD1 (5 bases). The ends were cut back, 1 base at V and 6 bases at J, with 19 bases in the middle. This CDR3 is built from 17 residues. Germline CDR1 reads SGHTA; CDR2 reads FQGNSA. The CDR3 nucleotides read TGTGCCAGCAGCTTAGAATCTGGCGGACAAAGGGGTCAGCCCCAGCATTTT. Its protein product is CASSLESGGQRGQPQHF.

A few counts support this clone. The chain uses TRBV5-1 and TRBJ2-3; 7 bases line up with TRBD1. The CDR3 consists of 12 residues. Losses at the gene ends were 0 bases for V and 13 bases for J; bases not matched to a gene: 5. Germline V gene sequence: CDR1 SGHRS, CDR2 YFSETQ. CDR3 bases: TGCGCCAGCAGCTTGGTCCGGGACAGCGAGTATTTT. Amino acid sequence: CASSLVRDSEYF. The whole variable domain, remainder taken from reference TRBV5-1 and TRBJ2-3, is KAGVTQTPRYLIKTRGQQVTLSCSPISGHRSVSWYQQTPGQGLQFLFEYFSETQRNKGNFPGRFSGRQFSNSRSEMNVSTLELGDSALYLCASSLVRDSEYFGPGTRLTVL.

For this clone: The germline gene is not matched at one end of the junction; a read error may be the cause. This rearrangement joins TRBV7-9 to TRBJ1-6; the D gene is possibly TRBD1 (5 bases). The germline V gene has CDR1 SEHNR and CDR2 FQNEAQ (reference sequence). The CDR3 length is 12 residues. CDR3 region: CSSSWGDSPLHF. CDR3 DNA sequence: TGTTCCAGCAGCTGGGGCGACTCACCCCTCCACTTT.

The chain carries TRBV19 and TRBJ2-7; 10 bases are shared with TRBD1. Germline V gene sequence: CDR1 LNHDA, CDR2 SQIVND (reference sequence). The CDR3 runs to 15 residues. J gave up 2 bases and V 5 bases, and 6 bases lay outside the gene matches. The CDR3: CASSSTGTGAYEQYF. CDR3 coding DNA: TGTGCCAGTAGTTCCACCGGGACAGGGGCCTACGAGCAGTACTTC.

The chain has TRBV10-3 and TRBJ2-7; TRBD2 aligns across 13 bases. Looked up from germline, CDR1 is ENHRY and CDR2 is SYGVKD. The V segment lost 5 bases and the J segment 2 bases; nucleotides outside the gene matches: 6. CDR3 length: 16 amino acids. This CDR3 is CAISPKTSGGTYEQYF. CDR3 bases: TGTGCCATCAGTCCGAAGACTAGCGGGGGGACCTACGAGCAGTACTTC.

This chain uses TRBV28 with TRBJ1-4; unclear D gene. V gave up 6 bases and J gave up 2 bases, with 10 bases separating them. Looked up from germline, CDR1 is MDHEN and CDR2 is SYDVKM. CDR3 length: 14 amino acids. Here the CDR3 DNA reads TGTGCCAGCAGCCCCGGCGGGACTAATGAAAAACTGTTTTTT. It codes for CASSPGGTNEKLFF.

This clone has more than one count but fewer than ten. V is TRBV7-2 and J is TRBJ1-1; 8 nucleotides align to TRBD1. Germline V gene sequence: CDR1 SGHTA, CDR2 FQGNSA. Trimming at V came to 3 bases and at J to 1 base, leaving 4 bases not matched to a gene. This CDR3 is 15 amino acids long. The CDR3 sequence: CASSLYGTGNTEAFF. In DNA, the CDR3 is TGTGCCAGCAGCTTGTACGGGACAGGGAACACTGAAGCTTTCTTT. The full variable domain, rest sourced from reference TRBV7-2 and TRBJ1-1, is GAGVSQSPSNKVTEKGKDVELRCDPISGHTALYWYRQSLGQGLEFLIYFQGNSAPDKSGLPSDRFSAERTGGSVSTLTIQRTQQEDSAVYLCASSLYGTGNTEAFFGQGTRLTVV.

There are a few counts of this clone. The chain has TRBV19 and TRBJ2-7; TRBD1 is a possible D gene (5 bases). Germline V gene data show CDR1 as LNHDA and CDR2 as SQIVND (reference sequence). The CDR3 contains 12 residues. The ends were cut back, 3 bases at V and 6 bases at J, with 9 bases in the middle. CDR3 sequence (DNA): TGTGCCAGTAGTATTAGCCAGGGCGAGCAGTACTTC. It translates to CASSISQGEQYF. Using reference TRBV19 and TRBJ2-7 for the parts outside the CDR3, the full variable domain is DGGITQSPKYLFRKEGQNVTLSCEQNLNHDAMYWYRQDPGQGLRLIYYSQIVNDFQKGDIAEGYSVSREKKESFPLTVTSAQKNPTAFYLCASSISQGEQYFGPGTRLTVT.

The chain employs TRBV12-5 and TRBJ2-7, with a weak D call TRBD1 (5 bases). Looked up from germline, CDR1 is LGHNT and CDR2 is FRNRAP. Trimming left V 2 bases short and J 3 bases short, with 11 bases between. This CDR3 has 14 amino acids. CDR3: CASGLPSDSYEQYF. In nucleotides, the CDR3 is TGTGCTAGTGGTTTGCCTTCCGACAGCTACGAGCAGTACTTC.

The chain employs TRBV5-1 and TRBJ2-7, with no clear D. The CDR3 has 15 residues. Germline V gene lookup returns CDR1 SGHRS and CDR2 YFSETQ. V was cut by 0 bases and J by 0 bases, with 10 bases left in between. CDR3 sequence: CASSLGLLPSYEQYF. The CDR3 nucleotides read TGCGCCAGCAGCTTGGGTCTTCTCCCCTCCTACGAGCAGTACTTC.

The chain combines TRBV5-5 with TRBJ2-1; 8 nucleotides match TRBD1. Germline CDR1 and CDR2: SGHKS and YYEKEE (reference sequence). Unmatched junction bases numbered 6, after V lost 4 bases and J lost 0 bases. The CDR3 consists of 16 residues. The CDR3 bases are TGTGCCAGCAGCCCAGGGGGCCAAAGCTCCTACAATGAGCAGTTCTTC. Its translation: CASSPGGQSSYNEQFF. Together with reference TRBV5-5 and TRBJ2-1, the CDR3 gives the full variable domain: DAGVTQSPTHLIKTRGQQVTLRCSPISGHKSVSWYQQVLGQGPQFIFQYYEKEERGRGNFPDRFSARQFPNYSSELNVNALLLGDSALYLCASSPGGQSSYNEQFFGPGTRLTVL.

J is TRBJ2-3 and V is TRBV7-9, with 10 bases that match TRBD1. The trim removed 6 bases at V and 5 bases at J, leaving 11 bases unmatched. The length of the CDR3 is 16 residues. Germline V gene lookup returns CDR1 SEHNR and CDR2 FQNEAQ (reference sequence). CDR3 in amino acids: CASRKGQGTTLDTQYF. CDR3 nucleotides: TGTGCCAGCAGAAAGGGACAGGGGACGACCTTAGATACGCAGTATTTT.

The chain combines TRBV5-4 with TRBJ2-3, with TRBD2 identical over 15 bases. Per germline, CDR1 SGHNT and CDR2 YYREEE (reference sequence). The CDR3 runs 18 residues. J was trimmed by 4 bases and V by 3 bases; bases with no gene match: 9. The CDR3 here is CASSSGLAGGPVADTQYF. CDR3 DNA sequence: TGTGCCAGCAGCTCTGGACTAGCGGGGGGGCCAGTAGCAGATACGCAGTATTTT.

This sequence joins TRBV7-2 and TRBJ1-5; the D gene is possibly TRBD1 (5 bases). CDR3 length: 14 residues. Trimming cost V 1 base and J 6 bases, with 10 bases left between them. Germline assignment: CDR1 SGHTA and CDR2 FQGNSA. CDR3 in amino acids: CASSLGGVGQPQHF. CDR3 bases: TGTGCCAGCAGCTTAGGGGGGGTTGGTCAGCCCCAGCATTTT.

The chain joins TRBV5-6 to TRBJ1-2, with unresolved D. V dropped 3 bases and J dropped 6 bases, with 12 bases sitting between them. CDR1 and CDR2 from the germline V gene are SGHDT and YYEEEE. The CDR3 is made up of 13 amino acids. Written as DNA, the CDR3 is TGTGCCAGCAGCTCCTTTGGCCTCGATGGCTACACCTTC. It encodes CASSSFGLDGYTF.

The V gene is TRBV6-6, the J gene TRBJ1-5, with 10 bases lining up with TRBD1. Germline lookup yields CDR1 MNHNY and CDR2 SVGAGI (reference sequence). The CDR3 totals 16 residues. The V gene end was trimmed by 5 bases and the J gene end by 4 bases; junction bases not matched to a gene: 8. The CDR3 DNA follows: TGTGCCAGCAGTCCCCGGACAGGGGGAGGTAATCAGCCCCAGCATTTT. Its translation: CASSPRTGGGNQPQHF.

The CDR3 loop reads CASSPGHNIEAFF. The CDR3 bases are TGTGCCAGCAGCCCGGGACATAACATAGAAGCTTTCTTT. V and J are TRBV7-2 and TRBJ1-1; a possible D gene is TRBD1 (6 bases). The CDR3 covers 13 residues. Germline V gene data show CDR1 as SGHTA and CDR2 as FQGNSA. Trimming took 5 bases from V and 8 from J, leaving 15 bases between them.

The gene calls are TRBV29-1 and TRBJ1-2; TRBD1 is a possible D gene (6 bases). V shed 7 bases and J shed 4 bases, with 13 bases lying between them. Germline V gene sequence: CDR1 SQVTM, CDR2 ANQGSEA. The CDR3 covers 12 residues. The CDR3 loop is CSGYRDIYGYTF. CDR3 nucleotide sequence: TGCAGCGGTTACCGGGACATCTATGGCTACACCTTC. Supplemented by reference TRBV29-1 and TRBJ1-2, the full variable domain reads SAVISQKPSRDICQRGTSLTIQCQVDSQVTMMFWYRQQPGQSLTLIATANQGSEATYESGFVIDKFPISRPNLTFSTLTVSNMSPEDSSIYLCSGYRDIYGYTFGSGTRLTVV.

As concerns this clone: Sequence at one end of the junction differs from germline and may be a read error. The CDR3 protein is CASSREQYYGYTF. CDR3 coding DNA: TGTGCCAGCAGCCGCGAACAATACTACGGCTACACCTTC. The chain links TRBV7-2 to TRBJ1-2, with D hard to call. Germline V gene sequence: CDR1 SGHTA, CDR2 FQGNSA. This CDR3 is built from 13 residues.

The chain has TRBV9 and TRBJ2-3; the D is unclear. The germline gives CDR1 SGDLS, CDR2 YYNGEE. V lost 4 bases and J 4 bases, leaving 10 bases between the germline ends. The CDR3 has 13 amino acids. CDR3 in DNA: TGTGCCAGCAGCCCCGAGTTGGCAGATACGCAGTATTTT. It codes for CASSPELADTQYF. The full variable domain, rest sourced from reference TRBV9 and TRBJ2-3, is DSGVTQTPKHLITATGQRVTLRCSPRSGDLSVYWYQQSLDQGLQFLIQYYNGEERAKGNILERFSAQQFPDLHSELNLSSLELGDSALYFCASSPELADTQYFGPGTRLTVL.

This rearrangement joins TRBV21-1 to TRBJ2-2; the table's D call of TRBD1 was not tested on the DNA. TRBV21-1 is a recognized pseudogene. This CDR3 region has 15 residues. This chain's CDR3 is CASSKAQGRTGELFF. The CDR3 nucleotides read TGTGCCAGCAGCAAAGCGCAGGGGCGCACCGGGGAGCTGTTTTTT.

The chain recombines TRBV4-1 with TRBJ1-6; the D gene is possibly TRBD1 (5 bases). The germline gives CDR1 MGHRA, CDR2 YSYEKL. V was trimmed by 4 bases and J by 10 bases, leaving 17 bases between them. The CDR3 is 15 residues long. CDR3 bases: TGCGCCAGCAGCCTCACCGGGGGGAGGGTCTCACCCCTCCACTTT. Translation: CASSLTGGRVSPLHF.

V and J are TRBV5-6 and TRBJ2-7, with 9 bases identical to TRBD1. From germline, CDR1 is SGHDT and CDR2 YYEEEE. With 7 bases clipped from V and 3 bases from J, the junction kept 8 bases outside the gene matches. The CDR3 extends over 14 amino acids. In DNA, the CDR3 is TGTGCCAGCGGAGAGACAGGGGGTTTCTACGAGCAGTACTTC. Residues: CASGETGGFYEQYF.

The chain joins TRBV10-3 to TRBJ2-7; 10 bases align to TRBD1. The V gene's germline CDR1 is ENHRY and CDR2 SYGVKD. The CDR3 covers 17 residues. Unmatched junction bases numbered 5, after V lost 0 bases and J lost 0 bases. The CDR3 here is CAISESGRDRGSYEQYF. CDR3 in DNA: TGTGCCATCAGTGAGTCAGGCCGGGACAGGGGCTCCTACGAGCAGTACTTC.